This is a list of T cell receptor beta chains from one sample in a study of T cells after yellow fever vaccination. TCRdb fed the 5' RACE reads into MiXCR, producing one record per CDR3 protein. Here the sample spans 500,000 to 650,000 distinct CDR3 sequences, around a sixth being singletons. Sequencing used PBMCs, obtained 4 to 6 days after the first yellow fever vaccination. These receptors came from a man between 18 and 35 years old who received the YFV17D yellow fever vaccine. The CDR3 runs from the conserved cysteine through the conserved F or W. Each record gives: CDR3 protein, CDR3 DNA, J gene, V gene, D gene, clone size. D genes are given only for firm matches. Only part of the rows carry a size: once, few, many, or a class if the clone is expanded.

CAGETGKRYEQYF	TGTGCCGGAGAGACAGGGAAGAGGTACGAGCAGTACTTC	TRBJ2-7	TRBV30	TRBD1	few
CATSDWGGRGMEQFF	TGTGCCACCAGTGATTGGGGGGGGAGGGGGATGGAGCAGTTCTTC	TRBJ2-1	TRBV24-1	NA	many
CATSDWIQETQYF	TGTGCCACCAGTGATTGGATTCAAGAGACCCAGTACTTC	TRBJ2-5	TRBV24-1	NA	few
CASSFEGTHYGYTF	TGCGCCAGCAGCTTCGAGGGGACCCACTATGGCTACACCTTC	TRBJ1-2	TRBV5-1	NA	NA
CASRPENYNEQFF	TGCGCCAGCAGGCCGGAGAACTACAATGAGCAGTTCTTC	TRBJ2-1	TRBV4-1	NA	many
CASSFSRDREHTGELFF	TGTGCCAGCAGTTTCAGTCGGGACAGGGAACACACCGGGGAGCTGTTTTTT	TRBJ2-2	TRBV12-3/TRBV12-4	TRBD1	NA
CASSVAPGLAGGRRETQYF	TGTGCCAGCAGCGTAGCTCCGGGACTAGCGGGGGGGCGAAGGGAGACCCAGTACTTC	TRBJ2-5	TRBV9	TRBD2	NA
CASSLGRRLYF	TGTGCCAGCAGCTTAGGTAGAAGGTTGTATTTT	TRBJ2-3	TRBV11-2	NA	many
CASSVTWSYNEQFF	TGTGCCAGCAGCGTTACTTGGAGCTACAATGAGCAGTTCTTC	TRBJ2-1	TRBV9	NA	NA
CASSLGWQQETQYF	TGTGCCAGCAGCTTAGGGTGGCAGCAAGAGACCCAGTACTTC	TRBJ2-5	TRBV7-2	NA	NA
CAIRDRGYNSPLHF	TGTGCCATTCGAGATCGGGGTTATAATTCACCCCTCCACTTT	TRBJ1-6	TRBV10-3	NA	NA
CASRRGGELFF	TGTGCCAGCAGAAGGGGCGGGGAGCTGTTTTTT	TRBJ2-2	TRBV6-5	NA	NA
CASSQHGTDNEQFF	TGTGCCAGCAGCCAGCATGGGACAGATAATGAGCAGTTCTTC	TRBJ2-1	TRBV3-1	TRBD1	NA
CATAVWVTGNYGYTF	TGTGCCACCGCCGTATGGGTGACAGGGAACTATGGCTACACCTTC	TRBJ1-2	TRBV6-1	TRBD1	few
CASSQGQRIGGYNEQFF	TGTGCCAGCAGCCAAGGTCAACGGATTGGGGGCTACAATGAGCAGTTCTTC	TRBJ2-1	TRBV4-2	NA	NA
CAISDGTGDYEQYF	TGTGCCATCAGTGACGGGACAGGTGACTACGAGCAGTACTTC	TRBJ2-7	TRBV10-3	TRBD1	once
CASSFGGTNTGELFF	TGTGCCAGCAGTTTCGGGGGAACGAACACCGGGGAGCTGTTTTTT	TRBJ2-2	TRBV12-3/TRBV12-4	NA	many
CASSTYRDYNEQFF	TGCGCCAGCAGCACCTACCGGGATTACAATGAGCAGTTCTTC	TRBJ2-1	TRBV5-1	NA	few
CASSEGAAIQPQHF	TGTGCCAGCAGTGAAGGGGCAGCGATTCAGCCCCAGCATTTT	TRBJ1-5	TRBV2	NA	NA
CASSLDGVQGYNQPQHF	TGCGCCAGCAGCTTGGATGGGGTGCAGGGGTACAATCAGCCCCAGCATTTT	TRBJ1-5	TRBV5-1	NA	NA
CATSERGGADTQYF	TGTGCCACCAGTGAACGGGGGGGAGCAGATACGCAGTATTTT	TRBJ2-3	TRBV24-1	TRBD2	NA
CASSNTGGTEAFF	TGTGCCAGCAGTAATACAGGGGGCACTGAAGCTTTCTTT	TRBJ1-1	TRBV12-3/TRBV12-4	TRBD1	many
CASSSPPQGNTGELFF	TGTGCCAGCAGCTCACCCCCGCAGGGGAACACCGGGGAGCTGTTTTTT	TRBJ2-2	TRBV5-4	NA	NA
CASSLEWDSQFF	TGTGCCAGCAGCTTAGAGTGGGACTCGCAGTTCTTC	TRBJ2-1	TRBV7-9	NA	few
CASSQRGQSSSYNEQFF	TGCGCCAGCAGCCAGAGGGGACAGTCGAGCTCCTACAATGAGCAGTTCTTC	TRBJ2-1	TRBV4-3	TRBD1	once
CSVIFSNQPQHF	TGCAGCGTTATCTTTAGCAATCAGCCCCAGCATTTT	TRBJ1-5	TRBV29-1	NA	once
CATSRGGSRETQYF	TGTGCCACCAGCAGAGGTGGTAGCCGGGAGACCCAGTACTTC	TRBJ2-5	TRBV15	NA	few
CASSLEGSGGDTQYF	TGCGCCAGCAGCTTGGAAGGTAGCGGGGGAGATACGCAGTATTTT	TRBJ2-3	TRBV5-1	TRBD2	few
CSARDQSSSDVLTF	TGCAGTGCTAGAGATCAGAGCTCATCGGACGTCCTGACTTTC	TRBJ2-6	TRBV20-1	NA	NA
CASSQGDPNTEAFF	TGCGCCAGCAGCCAAGGCGACCCGAACACTGAAGCTTTCTTT	TRBJ1-1	TRBV5-1	NA	few
CASSLPGYTGELFF	TGTGCCAGCAGCTTACCGGGCTACACCGGGGAGCTGTTTTTT	TRBJ2-2	TRBV5-5	NA	NA
CASSPYPGATEAFF	TGTGCCAGCAGCCCTTACCCAGGGGCCACTGAAGCTTTCTTT	TRBJ1-1	TRBV7-2	NA	many
CASSLEGSGSSFF	TGTGCCAGCAGCTTAGAAGGGTCCGGGTCCAGCTTCTTC	TRBJ1-2	TRBV11-2	NA	NA
CASSLVQRKLFF	TGTGCCAGCAGCTTAGTCCAGCGGAAACTGTTTTTT	TRBJ1-4	TRBV7-2	NA	NA
CASRMGHEQFF	TGCGCCAGCAGAATGGGACATGAGCAGTTCTTC	TRBJ2-1	TRBV10-2	NA	few
CASTEYRGLQDTQYF	TGCGCCAGCACAGAGTACAGGGGGCTGCAAGATACGCAGTATTTT	TRBJ2-3	TRBV5-1	TRBD1	NA
CASSRGTGRNTEAFF	TGTGCCAGCTCACGCGGGACAGGGAGGAACACTGAAGCTTTCTTT	TRBJ1-1	TRBV18	TRBD1	many
CASSLEGTGGFSGNTIYF	TGTGCCAGCAGCTTAGAAGGGACAGGGGGCTTCTCTGGAAACACCATATATTTT	TRBJ1-3	TRBV13	TRBD1	NA
CASRNRDRASYEQYF	TGTGCCAGCAGAAACCGGGACAGGGCCTCCTACGAGCAGTACTTC	TRBJ2-7	TRBV6-2/TRBV6-3	TRBD1	few
CASSFADPNTEAFF	TGCGCCAGCAGCTTTGCGGACCCGAACACTGAAGCTTTCTTT	TRBJ1-1	TRBV5-1	NA	many
CASSFEGMRQPQHF	TGTGCCAGCAGTTTCGAGGGGATGAGGCAGCCCCAGCATTTT	TRBJ1-5	TRBV27	NA	NA
CASSSGTGVSRPQHF	TGTGCCAGCAGCAGTGGGACAGGGGTATCACGGCCCCAGCATTTT	TRBJ1-5	TRBV5-6	TRBD1	few
CASSQEHQGPQFF	TGCGCCAGCAGCCAAGAGCATCAGGGCCCCCAGTTCTTC	TRBJ2-1	TRBV4-3	NA	few
CATDGQVNEQFF	TGTGCCACCGACGGACAGGTCAATGAGCAGTTCTTC	TRBJ2-1	TRBV24-1	TRBD1	few